Each of the 5 T cell receptor beta chains below was sequenced from the same sample in a study of cytomegalovirus exposure and HLA in healthy donors. 60 Vbeta and 13 Jbeta primers were used in PCR. Method: immunoSEQ multiplex PCR; TCRdb's copy keeps in-frame clones and lacks some. The sample table includes 80,000 to 95,000 clones. The material sequenced was PBMCs. Receptor source: a man aged 45-65 years in good health and CMV-seropositive.

The chain links TRBV27 to TRBJ1-5, with a tentative D call TRBD1 (5 bases). Between the trimmed V and J ends, which lost 1 base and 6 bases, there was a span of 16 bases. The CDR3 has 16 residues. Germline V lookup: CDR1 MNHEY, CDR2 SMNVEV (reference sequence). In DNA, the CDR3 is TGTGCCAGCAGTTTATTGGGTGGGGCGCGGAGTCAGCCCCAGCATTTT. Translating gives CASSLLGGARSQPQHF.

The chain has TRBV4-3 and TRBJ2-3; 7 bases are shared with TRBD2. This CDR3 has 17 amino acids. V lost 0 bases and J lost 5; bases outside the gene matches: 11. The germline V gene encodes CDR1 LGHNA and CDR2 YSLEER. The CDR3 DNA is TGCGCCAGCAGCCAAGATGTGGCTAGCGGAGAGGGAGATACGCAGTATTTT. This sequence encodes CASSQDVASGEGDTQYF.

The V call is TRBV2, the J call TRBJ2-1; TRBD2 matches 8 bases. The J segment lost 5 bases and the V segment lost 7 bases, leaving 7 bases of the junction unmatched. Germline V lookup: CDR1 SNHLY, CDR2 FYNNEI. The CDR3 length is 14 residues. CDR3 protein: CASTPGLGHNEQFF. The CDR3 nucleotides are TGTGCCAGCACACCGGGACTAGGGCACAATGAGCAGTTCTTC. Based on the CDR3 plus reference TRBV2 and TRBJ2-1, the full variable domain is EPEVTQTPSHQVTQMGQEVILRCVPISNHLYFYWYRQILGQKVEFLVSFYNNEISEKSEIFDDQFSVERPDGSNFTLKIRSTKLEDSAMYFCASTPGLGHNEQFFGPGTRLTVL.

The genes are TRBV28 and TRBJ2-3, with TRBD1 matching over 9 bases. Germline V lookup: CDR1 MDHEN, CDR2 SYDVKM. This CDR3 is built from 17 residues. The ends lost 2 bases at V and 4 bases at J; junction bases unmatched: 10. The DNA of the CDR3 is TGTGCCAGCAGTTTACTTCGGACAGGGGTTTGGGCAGATACGCAGTATTTT. As protein: CASSLLRTGVWADTQYF.

The chain joins TRBV15 to TRBJ2-7; D may be TRBD2 (5 bases). This CDR3 contains 14 residues. Germline CDR1 LNHNV, CDR2 YYDKDF (reference sequence). V was shortened by 1 base and J by 5 bases, with 12 bases between the two germline ends. The CDR3 nucleotides are TGTGCCACCAGCAGAGGAGGGTTGGGGAACGAGCAGTACTTC. It specifies CATSRGGLGNEQYF.